These 25 T cell receptor beta chains originate from one sample sequenced in a study of response to subunit inactivated influenza vaccine (dated by TCRdb to the late 2010s). The library was made by RT-PCR. The data were produced on an Illumina HiSeq 2500. TCRdb handled the public reads itself, with Q25 trimming in fastp and clone calling in MiXCR, and kept productive beta chains. CDR3 protein duplicates are merged, each entry listing the most common genes and DNA. In this sample the table shows under 500,000 distinct CDR3 sequences, 9.5% to 13% of which occur a single time. Around 12% of the sample lies in the top ten. In light of the paper, this sample's time point label describes: more than 40 days after influenza vaccine administration. The sample was PBMCs from blood, taken 45 days after vaccination. The source of these receptors is a man aged 50 to 60 who received an inactivated influenza vaccine. Donor details come from another sample of the same person, matched by shared clones.

This clonotype was detected ten times or more. CDR3 in amino acids: CASSLGTSGDEQFF. The CDR3 DNA follows: TGCGCCAGCAGCTTGGGGACTAGCGGCGATGAGCAGTTCTTC. The chain employs TRBV5-1 and TRBJ2-1; TRBD2 matches 10 bases. The CDR3 has 14 residues. Germline trimming cut 0 bases from V and 8 bases from J; bases unmatched to any gene: 2. Germline V gives CDR1 SGHRS, CDR2 YFSETQ.

This clonotype was counted at least ten times. The chain's CDR3 is CSARVAGGRNTQYF. Written as DNA, the CDR3 is TGCAGTGCTAGGGTAGCGGGGGGGCGAAATACGCAGTATTTT. The rearrangement links TRBV20-1 to TRBJ2-3, with 11 positions matching TRBD2. The ends lost 3 bases at V and 7 bases at J; junction bases unmatched: 6. The CDR3 spans 14 residues. Germline V gene lookup returns CDR1 DFQATT and CDR2 SNEGSKA (reference sequence).

There are a few counts of this clonotype. The chain has TRBV19 and TRBJ2-7, with D possibly matching TRBD2 (6 bases). Trimming removed 1 base at V and 3 bases at J, with 10 bases between. This CDR3 has 14 residues. Germline CDR1 LNHDA, CDR2 SQIVND (reference sequence). CDR3 residues: CASSIVGTVYEQYF. The DNA for the CDR3 is TGTGCCAGTAGTATAGTAGGGACTGTCTACGAGCAGTACTTC.

This clonotype was seen a handful of times. This chain joins TRBV28 and TRBJ1-6; D is uncertain. Germline CDR1 and CDR2: MDHEN and SYDVKM. The length of the CDR3 is 13 residues. V lost 4 bases and J 9 bases, leaving 10 bases between the germline ends. The CDR3 DNA sequence: TGTGCCAGCAGTTCGGGTGTTGTTTCACCCCTCCACTTT. This encodes CASSSGVVSPLHF.

In this sample, this clonotype turned up a few times. J is TRBJ2-7 and V is TRBV5-1; TRBD1 aligns across 9 bases. The CDR3 has 15 residues. V shed 4 bases, J shed 2 bases, and the junction held 7 bases outside the gene matches. CDR1 is SGHRS, CDR2 YFSETQ, per germline. CDR3 DNA sequence: TGCGCCAGCAGCACCCGGACAGGGGACGCCTACGAGCAGTACTTC. As protein: CASSTRTGDAYEQYF. The full variable domain, in which reference TRBV5-1 and TRBJ2-7 provide the parts outside the CDR3, is KAGVTQTPRYLIKTRGQQVTLSCSPISGHRSVSWYQQTPGQGLQFLFEYFSETQRNKGNFPGRFSGRQFSNSRSEMNVSTLELGDSALYLCASSTRTGDAYEQYFGPGTRLTVT.

This clonotype appeared a few times. This chain connects TRBV3-1 to TRBJ2-7; D is undetermined. Germline V gene data show CDR1 as LGHDT and CDR2 as YNNKEL (reference sequence). The CDR3 has 13 amino acids. V dropped 2 bases and J dropped 2 bases, with 7 bases sitting between them. CDR3 protein: CASSQRGAYEQYF. The CDR3 DNA sequence: TGTGCCAGCAGCCAACGAGGAGCCTACGAGCAGTACTTC.

Many counts were recorded for this clonotype. The V call is TRBV20-1, the J call TRBJ2-1, with 7 bases aligning to TRBD1. J gave up 7 bases and V 5 bases, and 14 bases lay outside the gene matches. From germline, CDR1 is DFQATT and CDR2 SNEGSKA (reference sequence). The CDR3 has 15 amino acids. CDR3 coding DNA: TGCAGTGCTTACAGGGGTGACGGGGTTTCGAATGAGCAGTTCTTC. Residues: CSAYRGDGVSNEQFF.

There are many counts of this clonotype. The rearrangement joins TRBV7-2 to TRBJ2-7; 10 positions match TRBD2. This CDR3 spans 15 amino acids. Trimming removed 6 bases from V and 1 base from J; junction bases left unmatched: 6. In germline, CDR1 is SGHTA, CDR2 FQGNSA. The CDR3 DNA is TGTGCCAGCAGGGGCAGCGGGGGGGCGTCCTACGAGCAGTACTTC. This gives the protein CASRGSGGASYEQYF.

This clonotype was counted many times. The gene calls are TRBV5-1 and TRBJ2-1; 11 bases align to TRBD2. There are 15 residues in the CDR3. J lost 3 bases, V lost 6 bases, and 5 bases had no gene match. In germline, CDR1 is SGHRS, CDR2 YFSETQ. CDR3 region: CASTIAGGDYNEQFF. In DNA, the CDR3 is TGCGCCAGCACCATAGCGGGAGGGGACTACAATGAGCAGTTCTTC.

V gene TRBV6-1 combines with J gene TRBJ2-3; maybe TRBD2 (6 bases). From germline, CDR1 is MNHNS and CDR2 SASEGT. The CDR3 contains 15 residues. Trimming pared 5 bases from V and 5 bases from J, leaving 17 bases between. CDR3 sequence reads: CASSLGGGVVDTQYF. DNA of the CDR3: TGTGCCAGCAGTCTAGGAGGCGGGGTGGTAGATACGCAGTATTTT.

The chain joins TRBV6-1 to TRBJ2-4; the D gene could be TRBD1 or TRBD2 (5 bases each). V was trimmed by 4 bases and J by 9 bases, leaving 16 bases between them. The CDR3 has 14 residues. Germline V gives CDR1 MNHNS, CDR2 SASEGT. Written as DNA, the CDR3 is TGTGCCAGCAGTGCCACCGGGACCCAAGGCATTCAGTACTTC. Amino acids: CASSATGTQGIQYF.

This chain uses TRBV9 with TRBJ2-7; tentatively, D is TRBD2 (5 bases). V lost 0 bases and J 3 bases, leaving 10 bases between the germline ends. Germline lookup yields CDR1 SGDLS and CDR2 YYNGEE. The CDR3 runs 14 residues. The CDR3 coding sequence is TGTGCCAGCAGCGTAGGGCCCGAGGGCTACGAGCAGTACTTC. Its protein is CASSVGPEGYEQYF.

There are a few counts of this clonotype. In nucleotides, the CDR3 is TGTGCCAGCAACCGTTACCGGGACTACCTGTACCAAGAGACCCAGTACTTC. This gives the protein CASNRYRDYLYQETQYF. The chain couples TRBV28 to TRBJ2-5; the match to TRBD2 covers 7 bases. CDR3 size: 17 residues. The junction had 14 bases not matched to a gene; V was cut back by 7 bases and J by 0 bases. Germline V lookup: CDR1 MDHEN, CDR2 SYDVKM.

Notes on this clonotype: The junction does not match germline at one end; this may be a read error. CDR3 sequence (DNA): TGTGCCAGCAGCCTAGCCCGGGACCTCAACTACAATGAGCAGTTCTTC. Protein product: CASSLARDLNYNEQFF. V usage is TRBV7-6 and J usage is TRBJ2-1, with D tentatively TRBD1 or TRBD2 (5 bases each). The germline CDR1 and CDR2 sequences are SGHVS and FNYEAQ. The CDR3 totals 16 residues.

A few counts support this clonotype. The rearrangement joins TRBV5-1 to TRBJ1-2; tentatively, D is TRBD1 (6 bases). CDR3 length: 13 residues. V was pared by 3 bases and J by 7 bases, with 13 bases between. Per the germline V gene, CDR1 is SGHRS and CDR2 is YFSETQ. CDR3 sequence: CASSSGTTGGYTF. DNA of the CDR3: TGCGCCAGCAGCTCCGGGACAACGGGTGGCTACACCTTC.

This clonotype was seen ten or more times. The chain is built from TRBV2 and TRBJ1-1, with D perhaps TRBD1 (5 bases). The V gene lost 2 bases and the J gene lost 10 bases, with 14 bases spanning the gap. CDR3 length: 13 residues. Germline lookup yields CDR1 SNHLY and CDR2 FYNNEI. The CDR3 coding sequence is TGTGCCAGCAGTGAAAGTAAGGGGCTTGGAGCTTTCTTT. It yields the protein CASSESKGLGAFF.

This clonotype has just a few counts. The V call is TRBV20-1, the J call TRBJ1-3, with D perhaps TRBD1 (6 bases). V lost 3 bases, J lost 4 bases, and 16 bases lay in between. Germline V CDR1 and CDR2: DFQATT, SNEGSKA (reference sequence). This CDR3 contains 15 residues. In DNA form, the CDR3 reads TGCAGTGCTAGTCAGACAGGCGCTCTCGGAAACACCATATATTTT. Translated: CSASQTGALGNTIYF.

On this clonotype: The junction departs from the called germline gene at one end, perhaps through a read error. V gene TRBV15 combines with J gene TRBJ2-7, with a possible D match to TRBD2 (5 bases). This CDR3 has 15 amino acids. Germline V gene data show CDR1 as LNHNV and CDR2 as YYDKDF (reference sequence). CDR3 nucleotide sequence: TGTGCCACCAGCAGAGAAAGAGGGTTGACATACGAGAAGTACTTC. This gives the protein CATSRERGLTYEKYF.

This clonotype was seen a handful of times. The chain combines TRBV7-2 with TRBJ2-4; D uncertain. The CDR3 has 15 amino acids. V shed 0 bases and J shed 8 bases, with 14 bases lying between them. The germline V gene encodes CDR1 SGHTA and CDR2 FQGNSA. CDR3 bases: TGTGCCAGCAGCTTAGCGCATCCGGGTCGGGACATTCAGTACTTC. Protein product: CASSLAHPGRDIQYF.

This clonotype has more than one count but fewer than ten. This chain links TRBV9 with TRBJ2-2; D may be TRBD2 (5 bases). The CDR3 consists of 15 residues. CDR1 and CDR2 from the germline V gene are SGDLS and YYNGEE. Trimming cost V 1 base and J 1 base, with 8 bases left between them. The CDR3 reads CASSVSGLNTGELFF. CDR3 coding DNA: TGTGCCAGCAGCGTATCAGGACTGAACACCGGGGAGCTGTTTTTT.

In this sample, this clonotype turned up many times. The V gene is TRBV9, the J gene TRBJ2-3; 11 positions agree with TRBD2. The CDR3 is 14 residues long. The V gene end was trimmed by 5 bases and the J gene end by 6 bases; junction bases not matched to a gene: 5. Germline V gene sequence: CDR1 SGDLS, CDR2 YYNGEE. CDR3 bases: TGTGCCAGCAGTCCGGGACTAGCGGTCGATACGCAGTATTTT. The encoded protein is CASSPGLAVDTQYF.

This clonotype has a count of ten or more. The V gene is TRBV12-3 or TRBV12-4, the J gene TRBJ2-5, with D perhaps given as TRBD1 or TRBD2 (5 bases each). V was pared by 4 bases and J by 1 base, with 10 bases between. The CDR3 extends over 14 amino acids. DNA of the CDR3: TGTGCCAGCAGTTGGGACGGTATCCAAGAGACCCAGTACTTC. It encodes CASSWDGIQETQYF.

This clonotype occurred many times. This chain joins TRBV28 and TRBJ2-5, with D hard to call. CDR3 length equals 11 residues. Trimming pared 6 bases from V and 2 bases from J, leaving 4 bases between. CDR1 is MDHEN, CDR2 SYDVKM, per germline. The CDR3 here is CASRGQETQYF. The CDR3 nucleotides are TGTGCCAGCAGGGGACAAGAGACCCAGTACTTC.

This clonotype has a count of ten or more. V gene TRBV12-3 or TRBV12-4 combines with J gene TRBJ2-1; 7 bases map to TRBD2. The J segment lost 2 bases and the V segment lost 2 bases, leaving 0 bases of the junction unmatched. This CDR3 has 14 residues. The CDR3 DNA reads TGTGCCAGCAGTTTACTAGCGGCCTACAATGAGCAGTTCTTC. It is translated as CASSLLAAYNEQFF.

The chain combines TRBV10-2 with TRBJ2-2; 8 nucleotides align to TRBD1. CDR3 length: 16 amino acids. CDR1 is WSHSY and CDR2 is SAAADI in the germline V gene. The junction had 8 bases not matched to a gene; V was cut back by 3 bases and J by 5 bases. CDR3 loop: CASSEHEDRETGELFF. The CDR3 coding sequence is TGCGCCAGCAGTGAACATGAGGACAGGGAGACCGGGGAGCTGTTTTTT.